This T cell receptor (beta chain) emerged from a study of blood T cell repertoires in COVID-19. Method: immunoSEQ multiplex PCR; TCRdb's copy keeps in-frame clones and lacks some. The profile shows some 67,000 clones, approximately 90% of them singletons. Losses at the gene ends were 3 bases for V and 4 bases for J; bases not matched to a gene: 15. This CDR3 has 17 amino acids. Per the germline V gene, CDR1 is SGHRS and CDR2 is YFSETQ. Sequenced sample: peripheral blood. The genes are TRBV5-1 and TRBJ1-1; TRBD1 aligns across 7 bases. This receptor was taken from a woman younger than 30 with acute or convalescent COVID-19. DNA of the CDR3: TGCGCCAGCAGCTGGGGTCATTCGACAGGGTCTCCCACTGAAGCTTTCTTT. Protein product: CASSWGHSTGSPTEAFF.